The 25 T cell receptor beta chains given below trace back to one sample, sequenced in a study of spatial heterogeneity in lung cancer. Notes on the study in general: Tumor mutation counts were tracked by expanded intratumoral alpha and beta TCR counts.

TCRdb re-analysed the 5' RACE reads in MiXCR, keeping a single row per CDR3 protein. The table has about 6,000 distinct CDR3 sequences, 14% seen once. The antigens these receptors bind are not known. Time point noted: sample taken at primary tumor resection. The sample consisted of lung tumor tissue, taken at surgery. The receptor source for this set is a male donor with early-stage non-small cell lung cancer.

With regard to this clonotype: Because the library targeted alpha chains, this beta chain is an off-target read whose size means little. The chain employs TRBV6-2 or TRBV6-3 and TRBJ2-3; no clear D gene. This CDR3 has 14 residues. Germline V gene lookup returns CDR1 MNHEY and CDR2 SVGEGT. V lost 5 bases, J lost 0 bases, and 9 bases lay in between. The CDR3 DNA reads TGTGCCAGCAGTCGCCTATCCAGCACAGATACGCAGTATTTT. It codes for CASSRLSSTDTQYF.

Judged by abundance, this clonotype is medium-sized. The size of this beta chain means little, since it is a stray read in a library made for alpha chains. The V and J genes are TRBV28 and TRBJ1-5; no clear D. V lost 6 bases to trimming and J lost 6 bases, with 9 bases between them. The CDR3 length is 12 residues. CDR1 is MDHEN, CDR2 SYDVKM, per germline. The CDR3: CASRPPTQPQHF. CDR3 DNA sequence: TGTGCCAGCAGACCTCCCACTCAGCCCCAGCATTTT.

This clonotype is labeled as medium-sized. Because the library targeted alpha chains, this beta chain is an off-target read whose size means little. This sequence joins TRBV4-2 and TRBJ2-3; the D is unclear. The V gene lost 0 bases and the J gene lost 2 bases, with 12 bases spanning the gap. Germline V lookup: CDR1 LGHNA, CDR2 YNFKEQ. The CDR3 extends over 16 amino acids. The CDR3: CASSQDLARPTDTQYF. In DNA form, the CDR3 reads TGTGCCAGCAGCCAAGATCTGGCGCGCCCCACAGATACGCAGTATTTT.

This clonotype came up many times. Found in a library prepared for alpha chains, this beta chain is an off-target read, and its abundance has little meaning. The chain carries TRBV9 and TRBJ2-7, with D perhaps TRBD2 (6 bases). The CDR3 runs 15 residues. The V end lost 0 bases, the J end lost 2 bases, and 12 bases lay between the germline ends. In germline, CDR1 is SGDLS, CDR2 YYNGEE. CDR3 coding DNA: TGTGCCAGCAGCGTAGGTAGCGGAGGAACCTACGAGCAGTACTTC. Its translation is CASSVGSGGTYEQYF.

This clonotype is judged medium-sized. In a library made to pick up alpha chains, this beta chain is a stray read with a size that means little. The chain joins TRBV7-8 to TRBJ1-5; D remains unclear. V lost 5 bases and J 0 bases, leaving 23 bases between the germline ends. There are 19 residues in the CDR3. Germline assignment: CDR1 SGHVS and CDR2 FQNEAQ. CDR3 DNA: TGTGCCAGCAGCCGAATGCCTATGCGAAGGGCGTTTAGCAATCAGCCCCAGCATTTT. Translation: CASSRMPMRRAFSNQPQHF.

This clonotype was found many times. Little can be read into the size of this beta chain, an off-target read in a library designed for alpha chains. J is TRBJ2-2 and V is TRBV28; D perhaps matches TRBD2 (6 bases). V lost 8 bases, J lost 4 bases, and 14 bases lay in between. This CDR3 contains 14 residues. Germline lookup yields CDR1 MDHEN and CDR2 SYDVKM. The CDR3 reads CASQDYLFTGELFF. CDR3 bases: TGTGCCAGCCAGGACTACCTCTTCACCGGGGAGCTGTTTTTT. The full variable domain, completed using reference TRBV28 and TRBJ2-2, is DVKVTQSSRYLVKRTGEKVFLECVQDMDHENMFWYRQDPGLGLRLIYFSYDVKMKEKGDIPEGYSVSREKKERFSLILESASTNQTSMYLCASQDYLFTGELFFGEGSRLTVL.

This clonotype is labeled as medium-sized. This beta chain lies outside the target of a library built for alpha chains; its clone size means little. This chain uses TRBV28 with TRBJ1-1; a possible D gene is TRBD1 (6 bases). V lost 2 bases and J 2 bases, leaving 18 bases between the germline ends. This CDR3 contains 17 residues. Germline CDR1 reads MDHEN; CDR2 reads SYDVKM. DNA of the CDR3: TGTGCCAGCAGTTTAACCGGACAGCCAAATCCCAACACTGAAGCTTTCTTT. Protein sequence: CASSLTGQPNPNTEAFF.

By share, this clonotype counts as medium-sized. The junction departs from germline at one end; a sequencing error may be responsible. For a library built for alpha chains, this beta chain is a stray read; little rests on its size. The gene calls are TRBV12-3 or TRBV12-4 and TRBJ2-1; D is unclear. The CDR3 contains 14 residues. The CDR3 DNA follows: TGTGCCAGCAGTCCTCGAGACTCCGACAATGAGCAGTTCTTC. This codes for CASSPRDSDNEQFF.

In its sample, this clonotype ranks as medium-sized. This beta chain turned up in a library designed for alpha chains; as an off-target read, its abundance says little. The CDR3 loop reads CASSGQFLSNEKLFF. The CDR3 DNA reads as TGTGCCAGCAGTGGGCAGTTCTTATCTAATGAAAAACTGTTTTTT. The chain is built from TRBV28 and TRBJ1-4; D is ambiguous. V lost 5 bases and J lost 3, with 13 bases in between. The germline CDR1 and CDR2 sequences are MDHEN and SYDVKM. The CDR3 extends over 15 amino acids.

This clonotype was recorded at least ten times. Since the library was made to target alpha chains, this beta chain is a stray read and its abundance is not meaningful. The chain is built from TRBV28 and TRBJ2-5, with a tentative D call TRBD1 (5 bases). Germline CDR1 and CDR2: MDHEN and SYDVKM. Trimming removed 5 bases from V and 4 bases from J, with 11 bases in between. This CDR3 comprises 13 residues. The CDR3 is CASSDSARETQYF. DNA for the CDR3: TGTGCCAGCAGTGACAGTGCCAGAGAGACCCAGTACTTC.

This clonotype has a count of ten or more. For a library built for alpha chains, this beta chain is a stray read; little rests on its size. The rearrangement joins TRBV7-8 to TRBJ2-3, with 8 bases that match TRBD2. The CDR3 totals 14 residues. Per germline, CDR1 SGHVS and CDR2 FQNEAQ. J gave up 2 bases and V 5 bases, and 3 bases lay outside the gene matches. CDR3 region: CASSGLAFTDTQYF. CDR3 in DNA: TGTGCCAGCAGCGGACTAGCCTTCACAGATACGCAGTATTTT.

To note about this clonotype: Because the library targeted alpha chains, this beta chain is an off-target read whose size means little. V and J are TRBV5-1 and TRBJ2-1; TRBD1 matches at 8 bases. Germline CDR1 and CDR2: SGHRS and YFSETQ. There are 13 residues in the CDR3. V was pared by 4 bases and J by 7 bases, with 4 bases of the junction left unmatched. The CDR3 is CASSPDRENEQFF. The CDR3 DNA follows: TGCGCCAGCAGCCCGGACAGGGAGAATGAGCAGTTCTTC.

Details on this clonotype: Since it is a stray read in a library aimed at alpha chains, this beta chain has a size that is not meaningful. This chain links TRBV4-1 with TRBJ1-1; the match to TRBD1 covers 7 bases. The CDR3 runs to 14 residues. Per the germline V gene, CDR1 is MGHRA and CDR2 is YSYEKL. V shed 3 bases and J 5 bases; nucleotides not matched to a gene: 6. For the CDR3, the DNA is TGCGCCAGCAGCCACATCACAGGGGCGACTGAAGCTTTCTTT. It specifies CASSHITGATEAFF.

About this clonotype: Because the library targeted alpha chains, this beta chain is an off-target read whose size means little. V usage is TRBV5-1 and J usage is TRBJ1-1, with TRBD1 as a possible D gene (6 bases). The germline V gene has CDR1 SGHRS and CDR2 YFSETQ. V was pared by 1 base and J by 0 bases, with 10 bases between. The CDR3 consists of 15 residues. This chain's CDR3 is CASSLLTGLNTEAFF. The CDR3, as DNA: TGCGCCAGCAGCTTGTTGACAGGCCTGAACACTGAAGCTTTCTTT.

This clonotype is medium-sized (0.01 to 0.1%). A library prepared for alpha chains yielded this beta chain as an off-target read; its size is of little meaning. This chain connects TRBV27 to TRBJ1-5; D unresolved. CDR1 MNHEY and CDR2 SMNVEV come from the germline V gene (reference sequence). There are 14 residues in the CDR3. Deletions cut 4 bases from V and 5 bases from J, with 12 bases between. The CDR3 nucleotides read TGTGCCAGCAGTTCTAAGGGTTACGATCAGCCCCAGCATTTT. Its protein product is CASSSKGYDQPQHF.

This clonotype is classed as medium-sized. The library was built for alpha chains, so this beta chain is an off-target read and its size means little. The J gene is TRBJ2-1, the V gene TRBV6-5; 13 bases are a match to TRBD2. The CDR3 is made up of 13 amino acids. Per germline, CDR1 MNHEY and CDR2 SVGAGI. V dropped 6 bases and J dropped 10; count of bases not matched to a gene: 3. In nucleotides, the CDR3 is TGTGCCAGCAGACTAGCGGGAGGGCACGAGCAGTTCTTC. Translated: CASRLAGGHEQFF.

This clonotype was picked up many times. As an off-target read in a library built for alpha chains, this beta chain has a frequency of little significance. This rearrangement joins TRBV20-1 to TRBJ1-4; maybe TRBD1 (5 bases). The V gene's germline CDR1 is DFQATT and CDR2 SNEGSKA (reference sequence). V was cut by 6 bases and J by 8 bases, with 16 bases left in between. This CDR3 comprises 13 residues. The CDR3 DNA sequence: TGCAGTGCCCCACATTCAGGGCCCGAAAAACTGTTTTTT. Encoded protein: CSAPHSGPEKLFF.

In its sample, this clonotype ranks as medium-sized. Being off target in a library aimed at alpha chains, this beta chain has a size of little meaning. The chain uses TRBV27 and TRBJ2-1; 9 bases map to TRBD2. V dropped 8 bases and J dropped 2; count of bases not matched to a gene: 1. The CDR3 length is 13 residues. The V gene's germline CDR1 is MNHEY and CDR2 SMNVEV (reference sequence). In DNA form, the CDR3 reads TGTGCCAGCGGACTAGCGCCCTACAATGAGCAGTTCTTC. Translated: CASGLAPYNEQFF.

This clonotype was found many times. Found in a library prepared for alpha chains, this beta chain is an off-target read, and its abundance has little meaning. The J gene is TRBJ2-7, the V gene TRBV18; 14 bases are a match to TRBD2. V lost 5 bases, J lost 3 bases, and 12 bases stayed unmatched. The CDR3 is 18 amino acids. Looked up from germline, CDR1 is KGHSH and CDR2 is LQKENI. In nucleotides, the CDR3 is TGTGCCAGCTCAGTTGGTCCGGGACTAGCGGGAGTGGACTACGAGCAGTACTTC. Encoded protein: CASSVGPGLAGVDYEQYF.

This clonotype is termed medium-sized. In a library made to pick up alpha chains, this beta chain is a stray read with a size that means little. The V and J genes are TRBV20-1 and TRBJ2-7; TRBD2 matches 10 bases. Trimming cost V 3 bases and J 3 bases; bases outside gene matches: 17. This CDR3 has 18 amino acids. The germline V gene has CDR1 DFQATT and CDR2 SNEGSKA (reference sequence). CDR3 amino acids: CSASGSLAGASSLYEQYF. The CDR3 region has the DNA TGCAGTGCTAGTGGGAGTCTAGCGGGAGCTTCCTCCCTCTACGAGCAGTACTTC.

Relative to its sample, this clonotype is medium-sized. A library made for alpha chains picked up this beta chain off target, so its size means little. V gene TRBV20-1 combines with J gene TRBJ2-7; possible D gene TRBD2, 6 bases. The germline V and J ends were trimmed by 4 bases and 5 bases, with 12 bases remaining between them. The CDR3 runs 12 residues. Germline CDR1 DFQATT, CDR2 SNEGSKA (reference sequence). CDR3 DNA sequence: TGCAGTGCTATCCGCGGGACCCACGAGCAGTACTTC. It encodes CSAIRGTHEQYF.

About this clonotype itself: This beta chain was picked up by a library intended for alpha chains and is off target, so its count carries little meaning. V usage is TRBV11-3 and J usage is TRBJ2-2; the match to TRBD1 covers 9 bases. With V trimmed by 3 bases and J by 2 bases, 10 bases remained unmatched. CDR1 and CDR2 (germline): SGHNT, YENEEA. The CDR3 loop spans 18 amino acids. The CDR3 nucleotides are TGTGCCAGCAGCTTTGGCGCCTGGACAGGGGCCAACACCGGGGAGCTGTTTTTT. Translation: CASSFGAWTGANTGELFF.

This clonotype has ten or more counts. Because this beta chain is a stray read in a library intended to capture alpha chains, its abundance should not be given much weight. V is TRBV10-3 and J is TRBJ1-1; D is unclear. Germline V gene sequence: CDR1 ENHRY, CDR2 SYGVKD. Deletions cut 10 bases from V and 1 base from J, with 7 bases between. The CDR3 runs to 11 residues. The CDR3 DNA sequence: TGTGCCACCTCAGGGAACACTGAAGCTTTCTTT. Protein product: CATSGNTEAFF.

Relative to its sample, this clonotype is medium-sized. Little can be read into the size of this beta chain, an off-target read in a library designed for alpha chains. DNA of the CDR3: TGCAGCGTTGAGGTCGGTGGGGCGGGAGCCTCCTACGAGCAGTACTTC. Protein sequence: CSVEVGGAGASYEQYF. The J gene is TRBJ2-7, the V gene TRBV29-1, with 7 bases aligning to TRBD2. Per the germline V gene, CDR1 is SQVTM and CDR2 is ANQGSEA. This CDR3 comprises 16 residues. With 3 bases clipped from V and 0 bases from J, the junction kept 11 bases outside the gene matches.

About this clonotype itself: This beta chain is a stray sequence in a library constructed for alpha chains; its clone size is not meaningful. The gene calls are TRBV25-1 and TRBJ2-7, with 8 bases that match TRBD1. CDR1 and CDR2 (germline): MGHDK, SYGVNS. The trim removed 6 bases at V and 5 bases at J, leaving 3 bases unmatched. CDR3 length equals 12 residues. The CDR3 nucleotides are TGTGCCAGCAGACAGGGGGTCCACGAGCAGTACGTC. Protein: CASRQGVHEQYV.